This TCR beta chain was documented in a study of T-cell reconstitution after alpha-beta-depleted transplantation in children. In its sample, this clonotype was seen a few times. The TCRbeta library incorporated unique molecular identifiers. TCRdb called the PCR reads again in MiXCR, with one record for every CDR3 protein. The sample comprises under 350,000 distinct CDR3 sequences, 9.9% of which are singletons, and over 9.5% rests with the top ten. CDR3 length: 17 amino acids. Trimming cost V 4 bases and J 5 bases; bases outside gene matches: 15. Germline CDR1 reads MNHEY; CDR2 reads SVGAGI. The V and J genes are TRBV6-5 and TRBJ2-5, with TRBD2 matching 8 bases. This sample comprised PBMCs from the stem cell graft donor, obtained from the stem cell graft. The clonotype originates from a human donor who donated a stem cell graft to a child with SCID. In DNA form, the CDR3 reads TGTGCCAGCAGTTCCGGGACTAGGGCTATCGAGTGGGAGACCCAGTACTTC. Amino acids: CASSSGTRAIEWETQYF.